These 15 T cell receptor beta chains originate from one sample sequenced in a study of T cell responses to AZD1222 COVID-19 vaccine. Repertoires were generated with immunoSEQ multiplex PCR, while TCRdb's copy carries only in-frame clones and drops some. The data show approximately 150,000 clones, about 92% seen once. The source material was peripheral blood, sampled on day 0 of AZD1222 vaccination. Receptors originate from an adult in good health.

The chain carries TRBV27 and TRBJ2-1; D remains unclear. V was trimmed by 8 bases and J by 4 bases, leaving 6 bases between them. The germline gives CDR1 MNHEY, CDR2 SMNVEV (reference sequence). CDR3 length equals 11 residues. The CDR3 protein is CASSRYNEQFF. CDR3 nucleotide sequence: TGTGCCAGCTCTCGGTACAATGAGCAGTTCTTC.

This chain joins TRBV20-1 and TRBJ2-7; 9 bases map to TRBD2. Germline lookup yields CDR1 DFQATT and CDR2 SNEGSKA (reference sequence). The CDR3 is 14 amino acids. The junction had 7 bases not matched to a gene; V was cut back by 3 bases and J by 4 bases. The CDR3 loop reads CSASSGTSIYEQYF. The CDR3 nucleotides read TGCAGTGCTAGTAGTGGGACTAGCATTTACGAGCAGTACTTC.

The CDR3: CASSPIDANTGELFF. The DNA for the CDR3 is TGTGCCAGCAGCCCCATCGACGCGAACACCGGGGAGCTGTTTTTT. The chain joins TRBV7-6 to TRBJ2-2; D remains ambiguous. The V gene's germline CDR1 is SGHVS and CDR2 FNYEAQ. The CDR3 has 15 amino acids. V lost 5 bases to trimming and J lost 0 bases, with 10 bases between them.

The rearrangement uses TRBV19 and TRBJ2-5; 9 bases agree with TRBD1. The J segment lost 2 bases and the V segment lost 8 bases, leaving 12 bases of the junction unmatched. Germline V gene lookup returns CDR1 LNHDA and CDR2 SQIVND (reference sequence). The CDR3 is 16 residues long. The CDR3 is CASSSFRQGVQETQYF. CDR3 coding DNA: TGTGCCAGTTCCTCTTTTCGACAGGGGGTGCAAGAGACCCAGTACTTC.

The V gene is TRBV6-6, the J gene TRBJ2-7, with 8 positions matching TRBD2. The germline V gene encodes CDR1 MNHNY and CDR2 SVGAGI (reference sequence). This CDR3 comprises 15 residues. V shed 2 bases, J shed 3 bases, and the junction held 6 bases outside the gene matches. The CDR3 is CASSYGGGRFYEQYF. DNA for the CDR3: TGTGCCAGCAGTTACGGCGGGGGGCGATTCTACGAGCAGTACTTC.

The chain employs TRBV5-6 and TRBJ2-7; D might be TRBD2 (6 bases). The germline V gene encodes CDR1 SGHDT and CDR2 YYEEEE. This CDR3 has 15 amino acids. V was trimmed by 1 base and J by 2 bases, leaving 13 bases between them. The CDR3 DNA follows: TGTGCCAGCAGCTTGAGCAAGCGGACTACCTACGAGCAGTACTTC. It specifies CASSLSKRTTYEQYF.

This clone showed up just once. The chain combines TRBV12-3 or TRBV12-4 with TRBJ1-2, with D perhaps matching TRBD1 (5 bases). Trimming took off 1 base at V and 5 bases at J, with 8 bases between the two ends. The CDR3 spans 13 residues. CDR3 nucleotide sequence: TGTGCCAGCAGTTTAGGGGGGACGTATGGCTACACCTTC. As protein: CASSLGGTYGYTF.

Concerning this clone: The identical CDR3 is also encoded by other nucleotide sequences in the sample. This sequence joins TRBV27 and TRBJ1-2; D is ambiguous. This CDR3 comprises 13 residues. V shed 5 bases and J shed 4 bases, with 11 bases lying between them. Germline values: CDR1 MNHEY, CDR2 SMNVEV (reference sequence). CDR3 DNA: TGTGCCAGCAGTCCACAGACGGGCTATGGCTACACCTTC. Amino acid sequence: CASSPQTGYGYTF.

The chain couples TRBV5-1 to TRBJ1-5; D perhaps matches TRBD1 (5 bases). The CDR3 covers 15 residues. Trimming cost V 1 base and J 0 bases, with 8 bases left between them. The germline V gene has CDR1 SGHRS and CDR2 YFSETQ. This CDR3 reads CASSLRGDSNQPQHF. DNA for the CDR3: TGCGCCAGCAGCTTGCGAGGGGATAGCAATCAGCCCCAGCATTTT. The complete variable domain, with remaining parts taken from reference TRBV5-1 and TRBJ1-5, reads KAGVTQTPRYLIKTRGQQVTLSCSPISGHRSVSWYQQTPGQGLQFLFEYFSETQRNKGNFPGRFSGRQFSNSRSEMNVSTLELGDSALYLCASSLRGDSNQPQHFGDGTRLSIL.

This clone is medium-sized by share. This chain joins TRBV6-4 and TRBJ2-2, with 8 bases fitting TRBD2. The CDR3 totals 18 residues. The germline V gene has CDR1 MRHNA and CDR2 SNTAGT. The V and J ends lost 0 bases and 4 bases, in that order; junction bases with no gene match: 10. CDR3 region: CASSDSPSSGSGTGELFF. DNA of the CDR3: TGTGCCAGCAGTGACTCCCCCTCGAGCGGGAGCGGCACCGGGGAGCTGTTTTTT.

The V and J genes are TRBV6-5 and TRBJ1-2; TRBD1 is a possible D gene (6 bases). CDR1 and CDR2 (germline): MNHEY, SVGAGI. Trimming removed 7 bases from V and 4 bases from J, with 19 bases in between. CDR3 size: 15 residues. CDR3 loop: CASIKDPGEGYGYTF. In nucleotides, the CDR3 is TGTGCCAGCATCAAAGATCCAGGGGAAGGCTATGGCTACACCTTC.

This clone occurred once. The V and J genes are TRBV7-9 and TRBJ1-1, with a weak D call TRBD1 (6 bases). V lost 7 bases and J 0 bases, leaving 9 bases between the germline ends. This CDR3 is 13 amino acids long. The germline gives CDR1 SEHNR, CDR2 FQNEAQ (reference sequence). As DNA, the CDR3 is TGTGCCAGCACGAGGGGGTTGAACACTGAAGCTTTCTTT. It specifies CASTRGLNTEAFF.

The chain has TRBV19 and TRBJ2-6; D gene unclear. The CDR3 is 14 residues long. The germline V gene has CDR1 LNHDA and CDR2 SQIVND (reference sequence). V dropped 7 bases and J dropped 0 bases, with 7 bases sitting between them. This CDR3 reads CASTKDSGANVLTF. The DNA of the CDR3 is TGTGCCAGTACTAAAGACTCTGGGGCCAACGTCCTGACTTTC. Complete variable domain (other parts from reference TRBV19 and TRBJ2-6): DGGITQSPKYLFRKEGQNVTLSCEQNLNHDAMYWYRQDPGQGLRLIYYSQIVNDFQKGDIAEGYSVSREKKESFPLTVTSAQKNPTAFYLCASTKDSGANVLTFGAGSRLTVL.

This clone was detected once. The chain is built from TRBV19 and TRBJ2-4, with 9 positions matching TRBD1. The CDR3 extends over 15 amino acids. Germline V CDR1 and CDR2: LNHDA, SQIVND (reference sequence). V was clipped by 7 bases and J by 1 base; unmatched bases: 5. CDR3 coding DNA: TGTGCCAGTATTTCCGGGACAGGGGCCAAAAACATTCAGTACTTC. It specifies CASISGTGAKNIQYF.

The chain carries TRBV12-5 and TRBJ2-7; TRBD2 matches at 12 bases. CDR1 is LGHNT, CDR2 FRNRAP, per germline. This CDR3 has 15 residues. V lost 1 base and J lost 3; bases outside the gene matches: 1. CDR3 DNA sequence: TGTGCTAGTGGTTTGGCTAGCGGGAGGGACTACGAGCAGTACTTC. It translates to CASGLASGRDYEQYF.